Shown below are 18 T cell receptor beta chains from a single sample sequenced in a study of T cell clusters in autoimmune cytopenias. TRB amplification used roughly 250 ng of peripheral blood genomic DNA. Multiplex touch-down PCR amplified TRB using TRB-A and TRB-B pools in one tube. From the multiplex PCR reads, TCRdb lists one entry per CDR3 protein and no DNA. This sample's table has nearly 7,000 distinct CDR3 sequences. This sample also appeared in a second study, on T cell repertoires in aging, cancer and after chemotherapy.

Sequenced material: peripheral blood. These receptors all come from a human donor in good health.

The rearrangement joins TRBV5-1 to TRBJ1-2; absent DNA, TCRdb's TRBD1 call cannot be checked. The V gene's germline CDR1 is SGHRS and CDR2 YFSETQ. There are 14 residues in the CDR3. The CDR3 sequence is CASSLDGASYGYTF.

J is TRBJ1-2 and V is TRBV20-1; TCRdb gives TRBD1 as the D gene, but with no DNA this cannot be confirmed. The V gene's germline CDR1 is DFQATT and CDR2 SNEGSKA (reference sequence). The CDR3 sequence is 13 residues long. The CDR3 is CRPTGIFSIGYTF.

This clonotype is medium-sized by frequency. V and J are TRBV12-3 or TRBV12-4 and TRBJ2-3; the D gene TCRdb calls, TRBD2, cannot be checked with no DNA. The CDR3 sequence is 14 residues long. CDR3 sequence reads: CASSVDSPADTQYF.

The chain carries TRBV13 and TRBJ2-1; TCRdb calls TRBD1, which cannot be checked without DNA. This CDR3 is 17 amino acids long. CDR1 and CDR2 from the germline V gene are PRHDT and FYEKMQ (reference sequence). The CDR3: CASSLDQGVAQYNEQFF.

The chain carries TRBV5-4 and TRBJ2-3. This CDR3 contains 12 residues. In germline, CDR1 is SGHNT, CDR2 YYREEE (reference sequence). CDR3 protein: CASSRLGDTQYF.

In terms of frequency, this clonotype is large. The chain carries TRBV29-1 and TRBJ2-7; the D gene TCRdb calls, TRBD2, cannot be checked with no DNA. This CDR3 has 11 amino acids. Germline CDR1 is SQVTM and CDR2 is ANQGSEA. CDR3 sequence: CSGRDRYEQYF.

Judged by frequency, this clonotype is medium-sized (0.01 to 0.1%). The V and J genes are TRBV12-3 or TRBV12-4 and TRBJ2-6; the D gene TCRdb calls, TRBD1, cannot be checked with no DNA. CDR3 size: 16 residues. The CDR3 reads CASRTGQSSGANVLTF.

According to its frequency, this clonotype is medium-sized. The chain has TRBV27 and TRBJ2-7; the D call from TCRdb, TRBD1, cannot be confirmed without DNA. CDR3 length: 14 residues. Germline-derived CDR1 and CDR2 are MNHEY and SMNVEV (reference sequence). CDR3 sequence reads: CASNPRGPANEQYF.

The gene calls are TRBV5-5 and TRBJ2-1. Germline V CDR1 and CDR2: SGHKS, YYEKEE (reference sequence). CDR3 length: 16 amino acids. CDR3 in amino acids: CASSSPGRGSYNEQFF.

In terms of frequency, this clonotype is medium-sized (0.01 to 0.1%). The chain couples TRBV27 to TRBJ1-2; TCRdb's D gene call, TRBD1, goes unchecked for lack of DNA. The CDR3 length is 17 residues. CDR1 and CDR2 (germline): MNHEY, SMNVEV (reference sequence). The CDR3 protein is CASSSRPTGIFSIGYTF.

Measured by frequency, this clonotype is medium-sized. V and J are TRBV12-3 or TRBV12-4 and TRBJ2-3. The CDR3 is 11 amino acids. The CDR3 loop reads CASSFGYTQYF.

This chain uses TRBV6-5 with TRBJ2-7; TCRdb's assignment of TRBD1 cannot be checked, as there is no DNA. CDR3 length: 14 amino acids. Germline V gene lookup returns CDR1 MNHEY and CDR2 SVGAGI. CDR3 loop: CASHTLGAIGEQYF.

The J gene is TRBJ1-5, the V gene TRBV24-1. Germline assignment: CDR1 KGHDR and CDR2 SFDVKD. The CDR3 covers 18 residues. The CDR3 region is CATSDPTRGRDSNQPQHF.

Its frequency marks this clonotype as medium-sized (0.01 to 0.1%). This chain uses TRBV6-5 with TRBJ1-1; the TCRdb D gene call, TRBD1, has no DNA to confirm it. Germline values: CDR1 MNHEY, CDR2 SVGAGI. This CDR3 is 15 amino acids long. The CDR3 loop reads CASSRRDRGGTEAFF.

The V gene is TRBV30, the J gene TRBJ2-1; TCRdb's D call of TRBD1 is untestable without DNA. This CDR3 comprises 15 residues. Germline V gene sequence: CDR1 GTSNPN, CDR2 SVGIG (reference sequence). The CDR3 reads CAWSGWDRGSNEQFF.

The genes are TRBV19 and TRBJ2-3; the TCRdb D gene call, TRBD2, has no DNA to confirm it. The CDR3 consists of 13 residues. CDR1 and CDR2 from the germline V gene are LNHDA and SQIVND (reference sequence). CDR3 sequence reads: CASSWDFTDTQYF. The entire variable domain, with the rest obtained from reference TRBV19 and TRBJ2-3, is as follows: DGGITQSPKYLFRKEGQNVTLSCEQNLNHDAMYWYRQDPGQGLRLIYYSQIVNDFQKGDIAEGYSVSREKKESFPLTVTSAQKNPTAFYLCASSWDFTDTQYFGPGTRLTVL.

By frequency, this clonotype is medium-sized. V gene TRBV29-1 combines with J gene TRBJ2-3; TCRdb outputs TRBD1, but without DNA this stays unchecked. The CDR3 is made up of 11 amino acids. Germline CDR1 SQVTM, CDR2 ANQGSEA. The CDR3 reads CSVRIGDTQYF.

The chain uses TRBV19 and TRBJ2-3; there is no DNA to check the TCRdb D call of TRBD1. Germline V CDR1 and CDR2: LNHDA, SQIVND (reference sequence). The CDR3 runs 16 residues. The CDR3 here is CASSMRGPSGTDTQYF. Together with reference TRBV19 and TRBJ2-3, the CDR3 gives the full variable domain: DGGITQSPKYLFRKEGQNVTLSCEQNLNHDAMYWYRQDPGQGLRLIYYSQIVNDFQKGDIAEGYSVSREKKESFPLTVTSAQKNPTAFYLCASSMRGPSGTDTQYFGPGTRLTVL.